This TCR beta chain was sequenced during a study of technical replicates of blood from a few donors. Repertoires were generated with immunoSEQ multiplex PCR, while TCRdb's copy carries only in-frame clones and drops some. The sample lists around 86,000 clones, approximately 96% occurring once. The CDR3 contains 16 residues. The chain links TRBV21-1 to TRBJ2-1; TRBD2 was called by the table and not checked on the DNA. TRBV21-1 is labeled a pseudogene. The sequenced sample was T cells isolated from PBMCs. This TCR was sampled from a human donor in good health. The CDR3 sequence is CASSKIPSGSHNEQFF. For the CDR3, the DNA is TGTGCCAGCAGCAAAATCCCTAGCGGAAGTCACAATGAGCAGTTCTTC.